The present T cell receptor (beta chain) was sequenced within a study of cytomegalovirus exposure and HLA in healthy donors. The study, taken as a whole, reports: Later on, analysis showed that most CMV-associated TCR beta chains appeared to be HLA-restricted. Clonal expansion, a later analysis showed, was greater in HLA-associated TCR beta chains than in equally common others.

A multiplex PCR was run with 60 Vbeta primers and 13 Jbeta primers. Sequencing was performed with immunoSEQ multiplex PCR; in TCRdb, only in-frame clones are kept and a portion is missing. Here the sample table reports over 80,000 clones. To note about this clone: Its target is not known.

Donors were ostensibly healthy at sampling, although undocumented immune exposures were probable. The J segment lost 5 bases and the V segment lost 6 bases, leaving 9 bases of the junction unmatched. Germline assignment: CDR1 MNHEY and CDR2 SVGAGI. This CDR3 contains 14 residues. This TCR was sampled from a girl aged 10 to 17 in good health and CMV-seropositive. Material for sequencing was PBMCs. V usage is TRBV6-5 and J usage is TRBJ1-1; 7 positions match TRBD1. The CDR3 sequence: CASRGAAGGTEAFF. CDR3 DNA: TGTGCCAGCAGGGGAGCCGCAGGGGGGACTGAAGCTTTCTTT.